This TCR beta chain appears in the sequencing data of a study of CD8+ T cells in alopecia areata. As for this clone: As yet, its antigen is unknown.

Points from the study as a whole: Among the top 100, expanded CD8+ clones, as well as scalp clonality, were significantly decreased by tofacitinib. In scalp samples, resident alphabeta T cells of normal skin are also sequenced.

Following RNA extraction, reverse transcription yielded cDNA that acted as the sequencing template. Profiling relied on immunoSEQ multiplex PCR, and the TCRdb table lists in-frame clones only, not all of them. The table includes around 86,000 clones, just over 70% detected once. Specified treatment: oral pan-JAK inhibitor, 5-10 mg twice daily. Germline V CDR1 and CDR2: ENHRY, SYGVKD. V was clipped by 8 bases and J by 4 bases; unmatched bases: 5. The CDR3 loop spans 13 amino acids. This chain joins TRBV10-3 and TRBJ1-5, with 7 positions matching TRBD1. This specimen consisted of CD8+ T cells sorted from blood, obtained at week 44, from a patient treated with tofacitinib. This sequence originates from a human donor with alopecia areata. CDR3 residues: CAISGTANQPQHF. The CDR3 DNA sequence: TGTGCCATCTCCGGGACAGCTAATCAGCCCCAGCATTTT.